This TCR beta chain was obtained from a study of chemoradiotherapy in HPV16-positive cancers. Over chemoradiotherapy, repertoires were sampled more than once. This clone was seen more than once but under ten times. Method: immunoSEQ multiplex PCR; TCRdb's copy keeps in-frame clones and lacks some. Seen here are over 8,000 clones, roughly 70% observed once, and the top ten hold 14%. This CDR3 comprises 13 residues. With V trimmed by 8 bases and J by 5 bases, 7 bases remained unmatched. CDR1 and CDR2 (germline): SGHNT, YENEEA. The V call is TRBV11-3, the J call TRBJ1-2, with 8 positions matching TRBD1. The source is a human donor with HPV-associated anogenital cancer. The sample was taken from a patient who underwent chemoradiotherapy. The CDR3, as DNA: TGTGCCAGCGGACCCCGACAGGGGTATGGCTACACCTTC. Amino acid sequence: CASGPRQGYGYTF.